Shown below are 2 T cell receptor beta chains from a single sample sequenced in a study of T cells expressing NK-cell markers. TCRdb reworked the 5' RACE reads into one entry per CDR3 protein, no DNA. This listing includes roughly 390,000 distinct CDR3 sequences. What was sequenced was blood T cells: a sorted CD56 or NKG2C T cell subset, CD4+ or CD8+ T cells, or bulk PBMC T cells (not recorded which). These receptors all stem from a woman aged 50 to 60 in good health.

V and J are TRBV5-1 and TRBJ1-1. This CDR3 is built from 15 residues. The germline gives CDR1 SGHRS, CDR2 YFSETQ. The CDR3 here is CASSLGESPNTEAFF.

V usage is TRBV7-2 and J usage is TRBJ2-3. Germline CDR1 and CDR2: SGHTA and FQGNSA. There are 12 residues in the CDR3. CDR3: CASSLAVRGEYF.